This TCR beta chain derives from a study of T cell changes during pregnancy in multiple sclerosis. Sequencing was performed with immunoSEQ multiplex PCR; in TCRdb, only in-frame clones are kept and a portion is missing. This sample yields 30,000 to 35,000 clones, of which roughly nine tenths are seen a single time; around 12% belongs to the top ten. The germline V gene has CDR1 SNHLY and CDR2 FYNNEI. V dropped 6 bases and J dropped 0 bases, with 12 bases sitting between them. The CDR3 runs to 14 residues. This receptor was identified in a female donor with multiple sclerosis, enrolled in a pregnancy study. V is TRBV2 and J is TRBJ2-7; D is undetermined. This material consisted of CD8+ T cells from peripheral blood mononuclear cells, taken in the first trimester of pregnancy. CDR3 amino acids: CASSTHVSSYEQYF. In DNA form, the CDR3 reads TGTGCCAGCAGCACCCACGTCAGCTCCTACGAGCAGTACTTC.